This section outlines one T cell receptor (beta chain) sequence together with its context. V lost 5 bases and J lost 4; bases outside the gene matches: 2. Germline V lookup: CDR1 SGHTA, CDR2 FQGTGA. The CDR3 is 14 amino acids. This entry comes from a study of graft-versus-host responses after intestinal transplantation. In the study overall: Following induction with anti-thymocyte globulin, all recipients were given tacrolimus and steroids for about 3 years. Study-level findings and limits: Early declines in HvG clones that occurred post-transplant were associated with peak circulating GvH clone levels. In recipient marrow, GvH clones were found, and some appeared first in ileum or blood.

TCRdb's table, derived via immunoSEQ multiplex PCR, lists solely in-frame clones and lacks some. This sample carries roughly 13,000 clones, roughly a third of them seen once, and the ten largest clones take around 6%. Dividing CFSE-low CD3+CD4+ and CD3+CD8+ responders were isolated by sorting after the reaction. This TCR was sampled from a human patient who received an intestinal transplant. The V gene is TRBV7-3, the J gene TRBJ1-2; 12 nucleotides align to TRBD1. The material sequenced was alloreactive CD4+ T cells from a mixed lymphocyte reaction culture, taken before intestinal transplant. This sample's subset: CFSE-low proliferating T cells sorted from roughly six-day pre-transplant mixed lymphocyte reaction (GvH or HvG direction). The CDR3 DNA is TGTGCCAGCAGCCAGGGACAGGGGGCCTATGGCTACACCTTC. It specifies CASSQGQGAYGYTF.